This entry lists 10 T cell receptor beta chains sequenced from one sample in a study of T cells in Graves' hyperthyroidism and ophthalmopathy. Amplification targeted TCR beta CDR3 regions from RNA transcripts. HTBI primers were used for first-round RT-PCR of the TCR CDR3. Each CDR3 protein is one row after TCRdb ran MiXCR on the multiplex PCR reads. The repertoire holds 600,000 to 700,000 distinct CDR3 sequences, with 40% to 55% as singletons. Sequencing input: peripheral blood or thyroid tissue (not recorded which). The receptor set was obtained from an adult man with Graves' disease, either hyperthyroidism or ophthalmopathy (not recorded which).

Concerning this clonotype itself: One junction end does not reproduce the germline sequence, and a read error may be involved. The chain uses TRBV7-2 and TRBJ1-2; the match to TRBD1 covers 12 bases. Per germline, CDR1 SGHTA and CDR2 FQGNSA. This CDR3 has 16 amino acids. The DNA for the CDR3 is TGCGCCAGCAGCCAAGAGGGTCGGGACAGGGGGCATGGCTACACCTTC. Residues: CASSQEGRDRGHGYTF.

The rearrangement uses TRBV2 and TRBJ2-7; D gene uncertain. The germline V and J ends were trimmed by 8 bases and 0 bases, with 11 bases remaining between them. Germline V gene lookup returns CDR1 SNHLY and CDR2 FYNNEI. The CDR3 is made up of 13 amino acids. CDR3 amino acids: CASGPRSSYEQYF. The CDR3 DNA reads TGTGCCAGCGGCCCAAGGAGCTCCTACGAGCAGTACTTC. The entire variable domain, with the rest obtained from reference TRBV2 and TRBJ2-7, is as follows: EPEVTQTPSHQVTQMGQEVILRCVPISNHLYFYWYRQILGQKVEFLVSFYNNEISEKSEIFDDQFSVERPDGSNFTLKIRSTKLEDSAMYFCASGPRSSYEQYFGPGTRLTVT.

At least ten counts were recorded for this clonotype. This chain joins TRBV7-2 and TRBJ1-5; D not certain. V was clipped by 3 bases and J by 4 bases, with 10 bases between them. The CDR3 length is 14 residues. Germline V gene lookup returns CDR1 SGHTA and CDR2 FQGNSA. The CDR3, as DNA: TGTGCCAGCAGCTTCGGCGCGGGGAATCAGCCCCAGCATTTT. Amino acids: CASSFGAGNQPQHF.

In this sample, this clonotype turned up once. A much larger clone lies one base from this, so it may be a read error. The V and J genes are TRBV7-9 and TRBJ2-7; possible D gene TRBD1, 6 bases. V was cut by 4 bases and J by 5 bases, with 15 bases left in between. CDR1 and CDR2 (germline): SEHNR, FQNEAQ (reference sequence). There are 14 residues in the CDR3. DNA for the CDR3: TGTGCCAGCAGCTCTTGGGGGCCCAGCCACGAGCAGTACTTC. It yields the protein CASSSWGPSHEQYF.

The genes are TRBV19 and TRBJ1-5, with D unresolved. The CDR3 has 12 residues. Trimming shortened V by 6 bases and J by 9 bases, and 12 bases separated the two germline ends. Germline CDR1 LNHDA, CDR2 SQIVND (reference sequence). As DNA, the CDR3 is TGTGCCAGTAGGGACCTGCTAGGGCCCCAGCATTTT. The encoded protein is CASRDLLGPQHF.

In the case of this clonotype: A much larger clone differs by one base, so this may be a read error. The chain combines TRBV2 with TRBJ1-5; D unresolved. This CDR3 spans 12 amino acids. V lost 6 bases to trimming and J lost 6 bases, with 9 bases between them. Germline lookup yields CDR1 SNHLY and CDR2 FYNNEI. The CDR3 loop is CASRGETQPQHF. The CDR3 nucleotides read TGTGCCAGCAGGGGAGAGACTCAGCCCCAGCATTTT.

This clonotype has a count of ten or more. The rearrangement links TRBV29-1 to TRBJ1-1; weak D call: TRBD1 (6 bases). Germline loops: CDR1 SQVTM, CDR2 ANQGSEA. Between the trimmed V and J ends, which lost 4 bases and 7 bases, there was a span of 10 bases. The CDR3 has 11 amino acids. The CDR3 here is CSVGQEHEAFF. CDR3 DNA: TGCAGCGTTGGACAGGAACATGAAGCTTTCTTT.

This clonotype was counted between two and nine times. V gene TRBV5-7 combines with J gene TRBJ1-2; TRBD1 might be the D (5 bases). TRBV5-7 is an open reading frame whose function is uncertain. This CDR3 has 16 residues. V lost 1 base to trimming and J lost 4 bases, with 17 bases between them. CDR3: CASSLSPGSSSYGYTF. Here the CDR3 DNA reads TGTGCCAGCAGCTTGTCCCCAGGGTCTTCTTCCTATGGCTACACCTTC.

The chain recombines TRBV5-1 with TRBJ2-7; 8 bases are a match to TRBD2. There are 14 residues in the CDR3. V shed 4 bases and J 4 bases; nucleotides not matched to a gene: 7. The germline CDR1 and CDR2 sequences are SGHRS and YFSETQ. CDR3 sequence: CASSETSAQYEQYF. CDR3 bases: TGCGCCAGCAGCGAGACTAGCGCCCAGTACGAGCAGTACTTC. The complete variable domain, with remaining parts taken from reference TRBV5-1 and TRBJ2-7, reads KAGVTQTPRYLIKTRGQQVTLSCSPISGHRSVSWYQQTPGQGLQFLFEYFSETQRNKGNFPGRFSGRQFSNSRSEMNVSTLELGDSALYLCASSETSAQYEQYFGPGTRLTVT.

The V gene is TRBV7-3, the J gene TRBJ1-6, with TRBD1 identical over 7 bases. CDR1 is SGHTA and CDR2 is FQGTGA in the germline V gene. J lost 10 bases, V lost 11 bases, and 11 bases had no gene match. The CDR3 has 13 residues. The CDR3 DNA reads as TGTGCCTGGAGGGACAGCCGGGGATCACCCCTCCACTTT. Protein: CAWRDSRGSPLHF.